The T cell receptor beta chain under discussion was sequenced for a study of cytomegalovirus exposure and HLA in healthy donors. CDR3 size: 14 residues. Germline CDR1 is MNHEY and CDR2 is SVGAGI. Trimming shortened V by 0 bases and J by 3 bases, and 6 bases separated the two germline ends. A multiplex PCR was run with 60 Vbeta primers and 13 Jbeta primers. The data were produced by immunoSEQ multiplex PCR, yet TCRdb's version contains in-frame clones alone and is incomplete. In the table there are about 110,000 clones, about three quarters of which are singletons. Concerning this clone itself: Its antigen is currently unknown.

Study results and caveats: Roughly uniform depth of sequencing across donors was assumed in presence/absence analyses. Cytomegalovirus status, reportedly, was diagnosed with high specificity and sensitivity by the classifier. It was approximately 160 TCR beta chains that were listed as cytomegalovirus-associated. Links to common viral pathogens appeared, in a later analysis, for several of the most significant clusters.

This TCR derives from a woman aged 55 to 70 in good health and CMV-seropositive. Sequenced material: PBMCs. The chain couples TRBV6-5 to TRBJ1-5, with no clear D. CDR3 sequence reads: CASSYSAANQPQHF. CDR3 sequence (DNA): TGTGCCAGCAGTTACTCGGCGGCCAATCAGCCCCAGCATTTT.